The sequence of this T cell receptor beta chain was determined in a study of beta chain features in type 1 diabetes. Study observations and caveats: Resolution of whether HLA type affects TCRB rearrangement was not achieved here. All four CD4+ subsets from Type 1 diabetes patients carried moderately but significantly shorter TCRB CDR3s.

Sorting that relied on CD45RO/CCR7/CD25/CD127/CD95/CD27 yielded CD4+ naive, central memory, regulatory and stem cell-like memory cells. Every isolated RNA sample was fully reverse transcribed, so sequencing captured expressed TCRB transcripts. Here immunoSEQ multiplex PCR was the method, and the copy in TCRdb shows in-frame clones only, minus some. Of a few hundred thousand clones in the sample, around 24% were seen once. A remark on this clone: The antigen remains unidentified.

CDR1 is MNHEY, CDR2 SVGAGI, per germline. The CDR3 is 13 amino acids. V dropped 6 bases and J dropped 2; count of bases not matched to a gene: 3. The source material was naive CD4+ T cells from blood. The chain links TRBV6-5 to TRBJ2-7, with 8 nucleotides matching TRBD2. The TCR sequence derives from a woman in her twenties or thirties with type 1 diabetes. This CDR3 reads CASRPLAAYEQYF. CDR3 nucleotides: TGTGCCAGCAGGCCACTAGCGGCCTACGAGCAGTACTTC.